The following is a T cell receptor beta chain sequence with its context. The entry originates in a study of blood T cell repertoires in COVID-19. Whole-study context: In each case, the material was cDNA or gDNA derived from T cells, B-cell-depleted T cells, or PBMCs.

Per the original methods: Estimation of nucleated cell counts relied on the amplification of reference gene primers. Using immunoSEQ multiplex PCR, the repertoire was profiled, and TCRdb retains in-frame clones only, with some absent. That table furnishes V, J and clone size, whereas the DNA furnished D and trimming. Of 150,000 to 200,000 clones in the sample, 80% to 85% were seen once. Germline-derived CDR1 and CDR2 are LNHDA and SQIVND (reference sequence). V was clipped by 4 bases and J by 0 bases, with 15 bases between them. This CDR3 comprises 17 residues. This clonotype originated in a human donor with acute or convalescent COVID-19. The donor label of this sample is uncertain. This rearrangement joins TRBV19 to TRBJ1-4; perhaps TRBD1 as D (5 bases). The sample comprised peripheral blood. The CDR3 is CASSTGKWPATNEKLFF. Here the CDR3 DNA reads TGTGCCAGTAGTACAGGGAAATGGCCCGCAACTAATGAAAAACTGTTTTTT.